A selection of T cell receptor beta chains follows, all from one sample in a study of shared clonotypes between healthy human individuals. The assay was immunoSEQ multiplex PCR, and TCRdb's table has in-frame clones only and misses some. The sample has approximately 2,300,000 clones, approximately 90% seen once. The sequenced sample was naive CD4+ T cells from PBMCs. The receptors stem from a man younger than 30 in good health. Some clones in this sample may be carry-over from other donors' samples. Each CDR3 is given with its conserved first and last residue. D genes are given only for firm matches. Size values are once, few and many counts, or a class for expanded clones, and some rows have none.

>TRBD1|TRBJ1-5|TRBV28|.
CASSWGQGSNQPQHF
TGTGCCAGCAGTTGGGGACAGGGCTCCAATCAGCCCCAGCATTTT
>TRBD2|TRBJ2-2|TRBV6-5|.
CASSRGLAGVGELFF
TGTGCCAGCAGCCGGGGACTAGCGGGAGTCGGGGAGCTGTTTTTT
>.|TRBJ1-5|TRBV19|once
CASSTYRDQPQHF
TGTGCCAGTAGTACCTACAGGGATCAGCCCCAGCATTTT
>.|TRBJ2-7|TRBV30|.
CAWSILGGYEQYF
TGTGCCTGGAGTATTTTGGGGGGTTACGAGCAGTACTTC
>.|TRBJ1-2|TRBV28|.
CASSPTGRDYGYTF
TGTGCCAGCAGCCCCACAGGGAGAGACTATGGCTACACCTTC
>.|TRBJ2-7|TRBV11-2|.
CASSGPGHSDEQYF
TGTGCCAGCAGCGGGCCAGGACACAGCGACGAGCAGTACTTC
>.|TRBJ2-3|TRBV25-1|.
CASASAGLRTDTQYF
TGTGCCAGCGCTTCTGCAGGGCTCCGCACAGATACGCAGTATTTT
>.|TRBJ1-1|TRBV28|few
CASSWVMNTEAFF
TGTGCCAGCAGTTGGGTCATGAACACTGAAGCTTTCTTT
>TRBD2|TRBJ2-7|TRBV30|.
CAWSGEGMERSSYEQYF
TGTGCCTGGAGTGGGGAGGGGATGGAACGGAGCTCCTACGAGCAGTACTTC
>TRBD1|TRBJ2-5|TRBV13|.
CASSPSRQGGTQYF
TGTGCCAGCAGCCCCTCCCGACAGGGTGGGACCCAGTACTTC
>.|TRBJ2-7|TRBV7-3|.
CASSLDWTYEQYF
TGTGCCAGCAGCTTAGACTGGACCTACGAGCAGTACTTC
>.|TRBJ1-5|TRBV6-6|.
CASSGPQGLQHF
TGTGCCAGCAGTGGACCTCAGGGGCTCCAGCATTTT
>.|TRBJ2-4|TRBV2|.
CASSEQGPNIQYF
TGTGCCAGCAGTGAACAGGGACCAAACATTCAGTACTTC
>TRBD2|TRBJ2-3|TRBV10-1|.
CASSESVGRASEDTQYF
TGCGCCAGCAGTGAGTCGGTTGGGAGGGCCTCTGAAGATACGCAGTATTTT
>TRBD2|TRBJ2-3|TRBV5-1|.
CASSLYGGGSTDTQYF
TGCGCCAGCAGCTTGTACGGCGGGGGGAGCACAGATACGCAGTATTTT
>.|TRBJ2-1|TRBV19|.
CASSMADEQFF
TGTGCCAGTAGTATGGCGGATGAGCAGTTCTTC
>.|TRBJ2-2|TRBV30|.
CAWSELGAYTGELFF
TGTGCCTGGAGTGAACTGGGGGCGTACACCGGGGAGCTGTTTTTT
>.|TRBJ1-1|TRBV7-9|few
CASSHSLPDTEAFF
TGTGCCAGCAGCCACAGCCTTCCGGACACTGAAGCTTTCTTT
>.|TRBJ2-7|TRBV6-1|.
CASSVPGARGSYEQYF
TGTGCCAGCAGTGTCCCGGGGGCCCGCGGCTCCTACGAGCAGTACTTC
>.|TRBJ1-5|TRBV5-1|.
CASSPISSNQPQHF
TGCGCCAGCAGCCCAATCTCTAGCAATCAGCCCCAGCATTTT
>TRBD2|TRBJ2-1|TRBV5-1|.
CASSRGLAGGARIDNEQFF
TGCGCCAGCAGCCGAGGACTAGCGGGAGGAGCTAGGATTGACAATGAGCAGTTCTTC
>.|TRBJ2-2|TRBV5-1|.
CASSLRSSGELFF
TGCGCCAGCAGCCTGCGGTCGAGCGGGGAGCTGTTTTTT
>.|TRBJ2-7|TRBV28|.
CASSTPGTLYEQYF
TGTGCCAGCAGTACACCTGGGACTCTATACGAGCAGTACTTC
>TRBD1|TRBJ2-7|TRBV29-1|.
CSAGTGSGYEQYF
TGCAGCGCCGGGACAGGGTCGGGCTACGAGCAGTACTTC
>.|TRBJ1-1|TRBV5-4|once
CASRPDWNTEAFF
TGTGCCAGCCGGCCGGATTGGAACACTGAAGCTTTCTTT
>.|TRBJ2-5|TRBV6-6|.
CASSYSTLGGETQYF
TGTGCCAGCAGTTATTCGACCCTAGGAGGGGAGACCCAGTACTTC
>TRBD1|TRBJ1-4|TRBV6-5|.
CASTGGTGFSGKLFF
TGTGCCAGCACCGGCGGGACAGGGTTTTCGGGAAAACTGTTTTTT
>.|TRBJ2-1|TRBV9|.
CASSAAGNSYNEQFF
TGTGCCAGCAGCGCCGCCGGAAACTCCTACAATGAGCAGTTCTTC
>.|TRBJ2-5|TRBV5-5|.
CASSLAGAGHQETQYF
TGTGCCAGCAGCTTGGCCGGGGCAGGACACCAAGAGACCCAGTACTTC
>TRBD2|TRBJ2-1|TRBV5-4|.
CASSLRSASGNEQFF
TGTGCCAGCAGCTTAAGATCCGCTAGCGGCAATGAGCAGTTCTTC
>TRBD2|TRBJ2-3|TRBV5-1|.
CASSWTSGSLADTQYF
TGCGCCAGCAGCTGGACTAGCGGGAGTTTGGCAGATACGCAGTATTTT
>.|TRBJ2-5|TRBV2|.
CASSGRSREETQYF
TGTGCCAGCAGTGGCCGTAGCAGGGAAGAGACCCAGTACTTC
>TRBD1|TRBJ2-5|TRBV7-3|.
CASSPRDRISETQYF
TGTGCCAGCAGCCCCCGGGACAGGATTTCGGAGACCCAGTACTTC
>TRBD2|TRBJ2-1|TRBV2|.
CASSGALAGSYNEQFF
TGTGCCAGCAGTGGGGCCCTAGCGGGCTCCTACAATGAGCAGTTCTTC
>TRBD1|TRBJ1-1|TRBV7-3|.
CASSRRGMNTEAFF
TGTGCCAGCAGTCGCAGGGGGATGAACACTGAAGCTTTCTTT
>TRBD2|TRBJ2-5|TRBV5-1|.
CASSPTTSGSQETQYF
TGCGCCAGCAGTCCAACTACTAGCGGGAGCCAAGAGACCCAGTACTTC
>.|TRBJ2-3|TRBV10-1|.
CASGPVGADTQYF
TGCGCCAGCGGTCCGGTGGGGGCAGATACGCAGTATTTT
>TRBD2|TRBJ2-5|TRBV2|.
CASSGGLAGMETQYF
TGTGCCAGCAGTGGGGGACTAGCAGGGATGGAGACCCAGTACTTC
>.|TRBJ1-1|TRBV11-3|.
CASSLGENTEAFF
TGTGCCAGCAGCCTAGGGGAGAACACTGAAGCTTTCTTT
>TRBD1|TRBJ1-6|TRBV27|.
CASSDRGNSPLHF
TGTGCCAGCTCGGACAGGGGGAATTCACCCCTCCACTTT
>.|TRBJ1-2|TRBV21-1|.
CASSKDVQGARRGYGYTF
TGTGCCAGCAGCAAAGATGTCCAGGGGGCAAGGAGGGGCTATGGCTACACCTTC
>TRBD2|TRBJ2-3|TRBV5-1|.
CASSVLTSGSSDTQYF
TGCGCCAGCAGCGTACTGACTAGCGGGAGCTCCGATACGCAGTATTTT
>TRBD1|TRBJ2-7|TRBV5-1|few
CASSFGTGSEQYF
TGCGCCAGCAGCTTCGGGACAGGGAGCGAGCAGTACTTC
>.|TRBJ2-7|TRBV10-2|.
CATRGRAVSYEQYF
TGCGCCACCCGAGGTCGGGCAGTATCCTACGAGCAGTACTTC